The 15 T cell receptor beta chains below were found in one sample sequenced in a study of CD8+CD57+ T cells in acquired aplastic anemia. The study profiled TCR beta VDJ and CDR3 using genomic DNA as template. TCRdb used MiXCR to reprocess the reads, holding one entry per CDR3 protein. The repertoire holds about 110,000 distinct CDR3 sequences, with under 60% as singletons. Input material: sorted CD4+, CD8+, or CD8+CD57+ T cells (not recorded which) from PBMCs. These receptors originate from a human donor in good health, serving as a control.

The CDR3 loop is CSVVGGEGGEQFF. CDR3 in DNA: TGCAGCGTTGTGGGCGGGGAGGGAGGTGAGCAGTTCTTC. The gene calls are TRBV29-1 and TRBJ2-1; TRBD2 matches 7 bases. V was clipped by 4 bases and J by 9 bases; unmatched bases: 9. Per germline, CDR1 SQVTM and CDR2 ANQGSEA. The CDR3 is 13 amino acids.

The genes are TRBV19 and TRBJ2-2; D might be TRBD2 (7 bases). CDR3 size: 14 residues. Trimming stripped 6 bases from V and 4 bases from J, with 12 bases between. Germline V gene sequence: CDR1 LNHDA, CDR2 SQIVND (reference sequence). The CDR3 DNA reads as TGTGCCAGTAGGGAAGGGGGGGGCACCGGGGAGCTGTTTTTT. It is translated as CASREGGGTGELFF.

The rearrangement uses TRBV4-2 and TRBJ1-1; TRBD1 agrees at 10 bases. V lost 4 bases, J lost 11 bases, and 4 bases stayed unmatched. The CDR3 contains 12 residues. Germline CDR1 and CDR2: LGHNA and YNFKEQ. The CDR3 is CASSRGTGVAFF. Written as DNA, the CDR3 is TGTGCCAGCAGCCGCGGGACAGGGGTTGCTTTCTTT.

V usage is TRBV7-2 and J usage is TRBJ1-2, with D possibly being TRBD1 (6 bases). Germline lookup yields CDR1 SGHTA and CDR2 FQGNSA. With 7 bases removed from V and 8 bases from J, the gap between germline ends came to 14 bases. This CDR3 contains 12 residues. CDR3 DNA: TGTGCCAGCACCGAGGCAGGGGAAGGCTACACCTTC. It translates to CASTEAGEGYTF.

The V gene is TRBV2, the J gene TRBJ1-5; possible D gene TRBD1, 5 bases. Germline V gives CDR1 SNHLY, CDR2 FYNNEI. This CDR3 region has 16 residues. V shed 5 bases and J shed 3 bases, with 17 bases lying between them. CDR3 nucleotide sequence: TGTGCCAGCAGTCAAAGGAACAGGAGATCCAATCAGCCCCAGCATTTT. Its protein product is CASSQRNRRSNQPQHF.

As for this clonotype: The germline gene is not matched at one end of the junction; a read error may be the cause. The chain recombines TRBV7-9 with TRBJ2-1, with D hard to call. Germline-derived CDR1 and CDR2 are SEHNR and FQNEAQ (reference sequence). There are 9 residues in the CDR3. CDR3 nucleotides: TGCCTCATTGGCAATGAGCAGTTCTTC. Translated: CLIGNEQFF. Complete variable domain (other parts from reference TRBV7-9 and TRBJ2-1): DTGVSQNPRHKITKRGQNVTFRCDPISEHNRLYWYRQTLGQGPEFLTYFQNEAQLEKSRLLSDRFSAERPKGSFSTLEIQRTEQGDSAMYLCLIGNEQFFGPGTRLTVL.

To note about this clonotype: Given a much more abundant clone one base away, this may be a read error. The chain recombines TRBV25-1 with TRBJ1-4; no clear D gene. This CDR3 is built from 13 residues. Germline CDR1 reads MGHDK; CDR2 reads SYGVNS. CDR3 DNA: TGTGCCAGCAGGTACACAACTAATGAAAAACTGCTTTTT. Translation: CASRYTTNEKLLF.

This clonotype has ten or more counts. V usage is TRBV10-2 and J usage is TRBJ2-3, with 8 bases fitting TRBD2. CDR1 is WSHSY, CDR2 SAAADI, per germline. This CDR3 comprises 16 residues. Losses at the gene ends were 4 bases for V and 3 bases for J; bases not matched to a gene: 9. The DNA for the CDR3 is TGCGCCAGCAGTGCAAAAAACGGGGGGGTTACAGATACGCAGTATTTT. Residues: CASSAKNGGVTDTQYF.

The chain is built from TRBV15 and TRBJ1-3; D unclear. CDR3 size: 16 residues. Germline CDR1 reads LNHNV; CDR2 reads YYDKDF (reference sequence). Trimming removed 0 bases from V and 4 bases from J, with 13 bases in between. The CDR3 coding sequence is TGTGCCACCAGCAGAGATAGGGCCATGATAGGAAACACCATATATTTT. It yields the protein CATSRDRAMIGNTIYF.

The sample holds many counts of this clonotype. This chain links TRBV4-2 with TRBJ1-5; D gene uncertain. Germline CDR1 LGHNA, CDR2 YNFKEQ. The CDR3 extends over 14 amino acids. Trimming left V 4 bases short and J 2 bases short, with 9 bases between. The chain's CDR3 is CASSRGTGNQPQHF. The CDR3 DNA sequence: TGTGCCAGCAGCCGGGGTACGGGCAATCAGCCCCAGCATTTT.

The rearrangement uses TRBV2 and TRBJ1-2; unclear D gene. Germline CDR1 and CDR2: SNHLY and FYNNEI. V shed 3 bases and J shed 2 bases, with 10 bases lying between them. There are 14 residues in the CDR3. As DNA, the CDR3 is TGTGCCAGCAGTGATAACGGGGTAAACTATGGCTACACCTTC. It is translated as CASSDNGVNYGYTF.

The rearrangement uses TRBV5-1 and TRBJ1-2, with D possibly TRBD1 on 6 matching bases. Germline CDR1 is SGHRS and CDR2 is YFSETQ. The CDR3 has 14 residues. Trimming cost V 4 bases and J 4 bases, with 14 bases left between them. The CDR3 loop is CASSRDITSYGYTF. CDR3 nucleotide sequence: TGCGCCAGCAGCAGGGACATCACTAGCTATGGCTACACCTTC.

This clonotype showed up just a few times. The rearrangement links TRBV5-1 to TRBJ1-6, with D possibly TRBD1 on 5 matching bases. The CDR3 runs 16 residues. Germline values: CDR1 SGHRS, CDR2 YFSETQ. Trimming removed 4 bases at V and 2 bases at J, with 13 bases between. CDR3 sequence reads: CASSTGTLTYNSPLHF. DNA of the CDR3: TGCGCCAGCAGCACCGGGACTCTTACCTATAATTCACCCCTCCACTTT.

This sequence joins TRBV2 and TRBJ2-2; no clear D gene. The CDR3 contains 14 residues. Trimming removed 1 base from V and 6 bases from J, with 9 bases in between. Per the germline V gene, CDR1 is SNHLY and CDR2 is FYNNEI. The CDR3 region is CASSEGSFPGELFF. Here the CDR3 DNA reads TGTGCCAGCAGTGAAGGGTCCTTCCCCGGGGAGCTGTTTTTT.

In the case of this clonotype: A read error may produce the germline difference seen at one junction end. The V call is TRBV7-3, the J call TRBJ1-1, with D hard to call. Germline CDR1 reads SGHTA; CDR2 reads FQGTGA. The CDR3 is 13 amino acids. The CDR3 region has the DNA TGTGCCAGCAGCTTAGTCATGAACATTGAAGCTTTCTTT. Residues: CASSLVMNIEAFF.